The following is a T cell receptor (beta chain) sequence with its context. Its specificity is not known. This sample stems from a study of identical twins. Study-level findings and limits: Monozygotic twins shared more out-of-frame TCR alpha than recombination models predicted.

V was shortened by 4 bases and J by 7 bases, with 17 bases between the two germline ends. Germline lookup yields CDR1 SGHRS and CDR2 YFSETQ. The CDR3 has 14 residues. Unique molecular identifiers were present on cDNA, and template switching added a universal primer site. TCRdb itself ran the 5' RACE reads through MiXCR, one entry per CDR3 protein. The sample includes around 480,000 distinct CDR3 sequences, 14% of them seen just once. The same data also contributed to another study, on yellow fever vaccine responses in identical twins.

This TCR came from a woman between 18 and 30 years old in good health. The V and J genes are TRBV5-1 and TRBJ2-5; D call uncertain. The sequencing sample was made of CD4+ T cells sorted from blood. The CDR3 nucleotides read TGCGCCAGCAGCGTGGAAGGCAGTCCGGGGACCCAGTACTTC. Encoded protein: CASSVEGSPGTQYF.